A single sample gave rise to the 19 T cell receptor beta chains below, sequenced in a study of T cells in Graves' hyperthyroidism and ophthalmopathy. It was RNA transcripts that yielded the amplified TCR beta CDR3 regions. HTBI primers were used for first-round RT-PCR of the TCR CDR3. TCRdb re-called the multiplex PCR reads with MiXCR, one entry per CDR3 protein. The table lists roughly 240,000 distinct CDR3 sequences, more than 20% of them singletons. The sequenced sample consisted of blood. Every receptor here comes from a woman aged 40-49 years with Graves' ophthalmopathy.

At least ten counts were recorded for this clonotype. The rearrangement links TRBV28 to TRBJ2-7; D call uncertain. V lost 6 bases and J 7 bases, leaving 13 bases between the germline ends. The CDR3 is 12 amino acids. CDR1 and CDR2 (germline): MDHEN, SYDVKM. The CDR3, as DNA: TGTGCCAGCAGCACGGGCCTCTGGGAGCAGTACTTC. Translating gives CASSTGLWEQYF.

At least ten counts were recorded for this clonotype. The chain employs TRBV6-2 or TRBV6-3 and TRBJ1-2, with D possibly TRBD1 on 5 matching bases. Trimming shortened V by 7 bases and J by 3 bases, and 12 bases separated the two germline ends. Germline V gene sequence: CDR1 MNHEY, CDR2 SVGEGT. CDR3 length: 13 residues. CDR3 protein: CASTFVGDYGYTF. The CDR3 nucleotides read TGTGCCAGCACGTTCGTGGGGGACTATGGCTACACCTTC.

This clonotype turned up a few times. One end of the junction does not line up with germline, which may come from a read error. This chain links TRBV12-3 or TRBV12-4 with TRBJ2-7; no definite D call. The CDR3 is 14 amino acids. The CDR3 loop reads CASSTASSFYEQSF. DNA of the CDR3: TGTGCCAGCAGTACCGCCTCGTCTTTCTACGAGCAGTCCTTC.

This clonotype has at least ten counts. The conserved phenylalanine or tryptophan normally closing the CDR3 is absent here, so this likely arose from a read error. This chain joins TRBV18 and TRBJ1-1; no clear D gene. Germline V gene data show CDR1 as KGHSH and CDR2 as LQKENI. The CDR3 sequence is 12 residues long. Trimming pared 4 bases from V and 2 bases from J, leaving 5 bases between. CDR3 sequence: CASSLGNTEAFL. Written as DNA, the CDR3 is TGTGCCAGCTCACTTGGAAACACTGAAGCTTTCCTT.

This clonotype was picked up many times. The chain recombines TRBV7-9 with TRBJ2-7; tentatively, D is TRBD1 or TRBD2 (6 bases each). V lost 7 bases, J lost 3 bases, and 16 bases lay in between. This CDR3 spans 14 amino acids. The germline gives CDR1 SEHNR, CDR2 FQNEAQ (reference sequence). CDR3: CASNLEGVSYEQYF. The CDR3 bases are TGTGCCAGCAACTTGGAGGGGGTCAGCTACGAGCAGTACTTC.

The table lists this clonotype with a few counts. This chain joins TRBV6-1 and TRBJ1-1; 7 positions match TRBD1. This CDR3 is built from 12 residues. Germline trimming cut 8 bases from V and 3 bases from J; bases unmatched to any gene: 3. Germline CDR1 reads MNHNS; CDR2 reads SASEGT. CDR3 DNA: TGTGCCAGCTACAGGGGTGACACTGAAGCTTTCTTT. Protein sequence: CASYRGDTEAFF.

This clonotype was counted many times. This rearrangement joins TRBV11-2 to TRBJ2-2; D is possibly TRBD1 (6 bases). The CDR3 loop spans 17 amino acids. V gave up 5 bases and J gave up 5 bases, with 21 bases separating them. Germline values: CDR1 SGHAT, CDR2 FQNNGV. CDR3 in DNA: TGTGCCAGCAGCACGTGGGACAACCTGGTGACTACCGGGGAGCTGTTTTTT. Its protein is CASSTWDNLVTTGELFF.

This rearrangement joins TRBV6-1 to TRBJ1-5; no clear D. Germline V CDR1 and CDR2: MNHNS, SASEGT. This CDR3 region has 15 residues. V lost 4 bases to trimming and J lost 3 bases, with 13 bases between them. CDR3 residues: CASSGREGLNQPQHF. DNA for the CDR3: TGTGCCAGCAGTGGGAGGGAAGGGCTCAATCAGCCCCAGCATTTT.

This clonotype has just one count. The V gene is TRBV27, the J gene TRBJ2-7, with 8 bases aligning to TRBD2. This CDR3 comprises 16 residues. Germline values: CDR1 MNHEY, CDR2 SMNVEV (reference sequence). Germline trimming cut 4 bases from V and 2 bases from J; bases unmatched to any gene: 10. CDR3 protein: CASSWDGRAFAYEQYF. The DNA of the CDR3 is TGTGCCAGCAGTTGGGACGGGAGGGCTTTCGCCTACGAGCAGTACTTC.

This clonotype was found many times. J is TRBJ1-3 and V is TRBV9, with D unclear. Germline CDR1 reads SGDLS; CDR2 reads YYNGEE. Trimming took 0 bases from V and 0 from J, leaving 7 bases between them. This CDR3 has 15 residues. The CDR3 nucleotides read TGTGCCAGCAGCGTAGACATCCTCTCTGGAAACACCATATATTTT. Translation: CASSVDILSGNTIYF.

This clonotype was recorded many times. The chain has TRBV20-1 and TRBJ2-7, with D tentatively TRBD1 (6 bases). The CDR3 is 14 amino acids. The germline V gene encodes CDR1 DFQATT and CDR2 SNEGSKA (reference sequence). V was pared by 6 bases and J by 6 bases, with 21 bases between. CDR3 in amino acids: CSAPGRDIFGEQYF. The CDR3 DNA reads TGCAGTGCCCCTGGACGGGACATTTTCGGCGAGCAGTACTTC.

This clonotype was observed at least ten times. This sequence joins TRBV28 and TRBJ2-2; no reliable D call. Per the germline V gene, CDR1 is MDHEN and CDR2 is SYDVKM. The V end was cut by 2 bases, the J end by 1 base, with 14 bases between. The CDR3 contains 17 residues. The CDR3 loop reads CASSLTILSLNTGELFF. The DNA of the CDR3 is TGTGCCAGCAGTTTAACGATTCTCTCACTGAACACCGGGGAGCTGTTTTTT.

Only a few counts were recorded for this clonotype. In DNA, the CDR3 is TGTGCCAGCAGTGAACAACCCAACACTGAAGCTTTCTTT. Its protein is CASSEQPNTEAFF. V is TRBV6-1 and J is TRBJ1-1; D uncertain. CDR1 MNHNS and CDR2 SASEGT come from the germline V gene. V lost 2 bases and J 2 bases, leaving 6 bases between the germline ends. CDR3 length equals 13 residues.

This clonotype was detected ten times or more. J is TRBJ2-6 and V is TRBV12-3 or TRBV12-4; D is undetermined. This CDR3 has 15 residues. The V and J ends lost 3 bases and 0 bases respectively, with 6 bases between them. The CDR3 is CASSFPPSGANVLTF. The CDR3 DNA follows: TGTGCCAGCAGTTTCCCCCCCTCTGGGGCCAACGTCCTGACTTTC.

This chain links TRBV19 with TRBJ1-5, with D unclear. V was cut by 3 bases and J by 7 bases, with 10 bases left in between. The CDR3 contains 13 residues. Germline CDR1 reads LNHDA; CDR2 reads SQIVND (reference sequence). In nucleotides, the CDR3 is TGTGCCAGTAGTATTCAGGATGGGCAGCCCCAGCATTTT. Protein product: CASSIQDGQPQHF.

In this sample, this clonotype turned up once. The genes are TRBV6-1 and TRBJ2-5, with D possibly being TRBD2 (6 bases). The CDR3 is made up of 13 amino acids. The germline V and J ends were trimmed by 5 bases and 5 bases, with 12 bases remaining between them. In germline, CDR1 is MNHNS, CDR2 SASEGT. The CDR3 nucleotides are TGTGCCAGCAGTCCGCGGGATTCTGAGACCCAGTACTTC. This gives the protein CASSPRDSETQYF.

V usage is TRBV7-6 and J usage is TRBJ2-2; D is undetermined. Germline V lookup: CDR1 SGHVS, CDR2 FNYEAQ. Deletions cut 5 bases from V and 7 bases from J, with 8 bases between. The CDR3 covers 12 residues. The CDR3 region has the DNA TGTGCCAGCAGCACCGACGGCGGGGAGCTGTTTTTT. Protein product: CASSTDGGELFF.

This sequence joins TRBV11-1 and TRBJ2-5; 7 bases align to TRBD1. Germline CDR1 is SGHAT and CDR2 is FQDESV (reference sequence). V trimming: 6 bases; J trimming: 4 bases; junction bases outside the gene matches: 5. The CDR3 is 13 amino acids. CDR3 bases: TGTGCCAGCAGACCTGGGACAGCAGAGACCCAGTACTTC. Its protein is CASRPGTAETQYF.

Concerning this clonotype itself: With a much larger clone just one base away, this may be a read error. The V call is TRBV2, the J call TRBJ2-7, with a tentative D call TRBD2 (6 bases). V gave up 6 bases and J gave up 8 bases, with 23 bases separating them. Germline V gene data show CDR1 as SNHLY and CDR2 as FYNNEI. The CDR3 has 15 amino acids. This chain's CDR3 is CASRPDGRGDIQQYF. The CDR3 nucleotides are TGTGCCAGCAGGCCCGACGGGAGAGGGGATATTCAGCAGTACTTC.